What follows describes a single TCR beta chain. Its target is not known. Trimming removed 4 bases from V and 7 bases from J, with 14 bases in between. Germline V gene lookup returns CDR1 SQVTM and CDR2 ANQGSEA. This CDR3 region has 12 residues. TCRdb re-analysed the 5' RACE reads in MiXCR, keeping a single row per CDR3 protein. The sample contains 250,000 to 300,000 distinct CDR3 sequences, 15% to 20% of which appear only once. These data are taken from a study of T-cell memory formation after mild COVID-19. Study-level points and caveats: The authors did not confirm SARS-CoV-2 specificity of second-wave clones peaking day 37.

The source of this sequence is a young man who had mild COVID-19 (a few samples of this study predate the infection). Cell type and time point are not known. The chain is built from TRBV29-1 and TRBJ2-7; unclear D gene. The sequencing input was PBMCs or a T cell subset sorted from them (not recorded which). CDR3 in DNA: TGCAGCGTTGCCGGTTCTCAGGTTGAGCAGTACTTC. This codes for CSVAGSQVEQYF.